The 25 T cell receptor beta chains below come from one sample, sequenced in a study of cytomegalovirus exposure and HLA in healthy donors. The PCR used 60 Vbeta and 13 Jbeta primers. Data came from immunoSEQ multiplex PCR; TCRdb stores just in-frame clones and leaves some out. This table has about 200,000 clones, approximately 82% appearing once. The sample consisted of PBMCs. These receptor sequences come from a woman younger than 30 in good health and CMV-seronegative.

V gene TRBV15 combines with J gene TRBJ2-3; possible D gene TRBD1, 6 bases. This CDR3 comprises 15 residues. V was trimmed by 3 bases and J by 4 bases, leaving 14 bases between them. Germline V lookup: CDR1 LNHNV, CDR2 YYDKDF (reference sequence). The CDR3, as DNA: TGTGCCACCAGCAGCCCCCTCCACAGGGCAGATACGCAGTATTTT. Its translation is CATSSPLHRADTQYF.

The chain joins TRBV6-1 to TRBJ2-7; 7 bases match TRBD2. This CDR3 is built from 13 residues. Unmatched junction bases numbered 8, after V lost 7 bases and J lost 5 bases. CDR1 is MNHNS and CDR2 is SASEGT in the germline V gene. For the CDR3, the DNA is TGTGCCAGCAATGGGGACTATTCTGACGAGCAGTACGTC. This sequence encodes CASNGDYSDEQYV.

The chain carries TRBV15 and TRBJ1-4; D remains ambiguous. The CDR3 runs 15 residues. The V end was cut by 0 bases, the J end by 2 bases, with 7 bases between. The V gene's germline CDR1 is LNHNV and CDR2 YYDKDF (reference sequence). This chain's CDR3 is CATSREGRTNEKLFF. The CDR3 DNA sequence: TGTGCCACCAGCAGAGAGGGGAGGACTAATGAAAAACTGTTTTTT. Supplemented by reference TRBV15 and TRBJ1-4, the full variable domain reads DAMVIQNPRYQVTQFGKPVTLSCSQTLNHNVMYWYQQKSSQAPKLLFHYYDKDFNNEADTPDNFQSRRPNTSFCFLDIRSPGLGDTAMYLCATSREGRTNEKLFFGSGTQLSVL.

As regards this clone: The missing conserved phenylalanine or tryptophan at the end of this CDR3 makes a read error likely. The chain uses TRBV28 and TRBJ1-1; 8 bases map to TRBD1. From germline, CDR1 is MDHEN and CDR2 SYDVKM. V dropped 6 bases and J dropped 4; count of bases not matched to a gene: 7. CDR3 length: 14 residues. This CDR3 reads CASSTPGGGTEAFL. The CDR3 coding sequence is TGTGCCAGCAGCACCCCAGGGGGCGGCACTGAAGCTTTCCTT.

The V call is TRBV5-4, the J call TRBJ2-3; D remains ambiguous. This CDR3 is built from 14 residues. Germline-derived CDR1 and CDR2 are SGHNT and YYREEE (reference sequence). Trimming shortened V by 2 bases and J by 2 bases, and 9 bases separated the two germline ends. This CDR3 is CASSFGQATDTQYF. For the CDR3, the DNA is TGTGCCAGCAGCTTTGGGCAGGCCACAGATACGCAGTATTTT.

This chain uses TRBV11-3 with TRBJ1-2, with D perhaps matching TRBD1 (5 bases). Trimming left V 1 base short and J 1 base short, with 10 bases between. Germline V gives CDR1 SGHNT, CDR2 YENEEA. This CDR3 spans 15 amino acids. CDR3 residues: CASSLAAGINYGYTF. The CDR3 DNA reads as TGTGCCAGCAGCTTAGCGGCAGGGATTAACTATGGCTACACCTTC.

CDR3 sequence reads: CASSSATSVHGEQFF. In nucleotides, the CDR3 is TGTGCCAGCAGCTCCGCCACTAGCGTGCATGGCGAGCAGTTCTTC. The chain couples TRBV7-9 to TRBJ2-1; 7 bases map to TRBD2. The CDR3 loop spans 15 amino acids. The ends lost 4 bases at V and 10 bases at J; junction bases unmatched: 13. Germline lookup yields CDR1 SEHNR and CDR2 FQNEAQ (reference sequence).

The chain carries TRBV7-2 and TRBJ1-1, with D possibly being TRBD1 (5 bases). V dropped 8 bases and J dropped 0 bases, with 16 bases sitting between them. The CDR3 length is 15 residues. Germline V gene sequence: CDR1 SGHTA, CDR2 FQGNSA. The CDR3 region is CASAGPALLNTEAFF. CDR3 DNA: TGTGCCAGCGCGGGGCCAGCCTTATTGAACACTGAAGCTTTCTTT. The variable domain in full, completed from reference TRBV7-2 and TRBJ1-1, reads GAGVSQSPSNKVTEKGKDVELRCDPISGHTALYWYRQSLGQGLEFLIYFQGNSAPDKSGLPSDRFSAERTGGSVSTLTIQRTQQEDSAVYLCASAGPALLNTEAFFGQGTRLTVV.

This clone was observed a single time. This sequence joins TRBV27 and TRBJ2-7; the D gene is possibly TRBD2 (6 bases). This CDR3 is built from 15 residues. V was trimmed by 5 bases and J by 4 bases, leaving 18 bases between them. Germline V lookup: CDR1 MNHEY, CDR2 SMNVEV (reference sequence). As DNA, the CDR3 is TGTGCCAGCAGTCCCCGGGACTCCCCGGGGTACGAGCAGTACTTC. Its protein product is CASSPRDSPGYEQYF.

This sequence joins TRBV7-2 and TRBJ1-5; no firm D call. Trimming removed 3 bases at V and 4 bases at J, with 13 bases between. CDR1 and CDR2 (germline): SGHTA, FQGNSA. CDR3 length: 15 residues. CDR3 nucleotide sequence: TGTGCCAGCAGCTTTTGGGCAGGCTCAAATCAGCCCCAGCATTTT. Its protein product is CASSFWAGSNQPQHF.

The gene calls are TRBV27 and TRBJ1-1; TRBD1 aligns across 8 bases. V trimming: 2 bases; J trimming: 10 bases; junction bases outside the gene matches: 9. The CDR3 loop spans 14 amino acids. The germline gives CDR1 MNHEY, CDR2 SMNVEV (reference sequence). In nucleotides, the CDR3 is TGTGCCAGCAGTTTAGGGGGGATAACAGGGGGAGCTTTCTTT. This sequence encodes CASSLGGITGGAFF.

The chain links TRBV7-8 to TRBJ1-1; D possibly corresponds to TRBD1 (5 bases). This CDR3 comprises 13 residues. V lost 6 bases, J lost 1 base, and 9 bases lay in between. CDR1 and CDR2 from the germline V gene are SGHVS and FQNEAQ. CDR3 protein: CASSGQANTEAFF. CDR3 sequence (DNA): TGTGCCAGCAGTGGACAAGCGAACACTGAAGCTTTCTTT. Drawing the rest from reference TRBV7-8 and TRBJ1-1, the complete variable domain is GAGVSQSPRYKVAKRGQDVALRCDPISGHVSLFWYQQALGQGPEFLTYFQNEAQLDKSGLPSDRFFAERPEGSVSTLKIQRTQQEDSAVYLCASSGQANTEAFFGQGTRLTVV.

The genes are TRBV11-2 and TRBJ1-2; the D is unclear. V was cut by 3 bases and J by 0 bases, with 8 bases left in between. CDR1 and CDR2 (germline): SGHAT, FQNNGV. The CDR3 is 14 residues long. The CDR3 DNA follows: TGTGCCAGCAGCTTTGACTTCACTAACTATGGCTACACCTTC. Amino acids: CASSFDFTNYGYTF.

The chain carries TRBV19 and TRBJ2-1, with D possibly matching TRBD2 (6 bases). Germline values: CDR1 LNHDA, CDR2 SQIVND (reference sequence). The ends were cut back, 7 bases at V and 2 bases at J, with 21 bases in the middle. CDR3 length: 17 residues. The CDR3 sequence is CASTPRGRRVAYNEQFF. The CDR3 bases are TGTGCCAGTACCCCGCGGGGTCGGCGGGTAGCCTACAATGAGCAGTTCTTC. The variable domain in full, completed from reference TRBV19 and TRBJ2-1, reads DGGITQSPKYLFRKEGQNVTLSCEQNLNHDAMYWYRQDPGQGLRLIYYSQIVNDFQKGDIAEGYSVSREKKESFPLTVTSAQKNPTAFYLCASTPRGRRVAYNEQFFGPGTRLTVL.

The V call is TRBV27, the J call TRBJ1-5, with D tentatively TRBD1 (6 bases). Germline-derived CDR1 and CDR2 are MNHEY and SMNVEV (reference sequence). The CDR3 sequence is 14 residues long. Trimming removed 9 bases from V and 1 base from J, with 13 bases in between. For the CDR3, the DNA is TGTGCCAGACCACAGGGAAAGAGCAATCAGCCCCAGCATTTT. Translated: CARPQGKSNQPQHF.

The chain joins TRBV30 to TRBJ2-3, with a tentative D call TRBD1 (6 bases). V was cut by 4 bases and J by 4 bases, with 18 bases left in between. CDR1 GTSNPN and CDR2 SVGIG come from the germline V gene (reference sequence). The CDR3 is 15 amino acids. CDR3 protein: CAWNRRLGAPDTQYF. CDR3 DNA: TGTGCCTGGAACCGCCGGCTGGGGGCCCCAGATACGCAGTATTTT.

V is TRBV27 and J is TRBJ2-5, with D perhaps matching TRBD2 (5 bases). This CDR3 is 13 amino acids long. Trimming shortened V by 6 bases and J by 7 bases, and 15 bases separated the two germline ends. Germline V lookup: CDR1 MNHEY, CDR2 SMNVEV (reference sequence). CDR3 protein: CASSHGIRGTQYF. In DNA, the CDR3 is TGTGCCAGCAGCCATGGAATTCGGGGGACCCAGTACTTC.

This clone was seen a few times. The rearrangement uses TRBV6-1 and TRBJ2-7; 9 bases are shared with TRBD2. CDR1 and CDR2 (germline): MNHNS, SASEGT. This CDR3 contains 14 residues. The V segment lost 6 bases and the J segment 1 base; nucleotides outside the gene matches: 4. The CDR3 spells CASRSLAGSYEQYV. In DNA, the CDR3 is TGTGCCAGCAGATCCCTAGCGGGGTCCTACGAGCAGTACGTC.

A note on this clone: Its ends do not fully match the called genes, so a read error is possible. This sequence joins TRBV19 and TRBJ1-5, with D maybe TRBD1 (5 bases). The CDR3 sequence is 14 residues long. Germline values: CDR1 LNHDA, CDR2 SQIVND (reference sequence). The CDR3 DNA is TGTGCCAGTAGGATAGACAGCGGGTATCAGCCCCAGCATTTT. This gives the protein CASRIDSGYQPQHF.

This clone is a singleton in its sample. This chain connects TRBV4-3 to TRBJ1-4; D is possibly TRBD1 (5 bases). The CDR3 has 16 residues. Germline CDR1 and CDR2: LGHNA and YSLEER. The V gene lost 1 base and the J gene lost 2 bases, with 11 bases spanning the gap. The CDR3 nucleotides read TGCGCCAGCAGCCAAGGGTGGGGGGGGACTAATGAAAAACTGTTTTTT. This encodes CASSQGWGGTNEKLFF.

The chain has TRBV7-9 and TRBJ2-1, with a possible D match to TRBD2 (7 bases). Germline V gene lookup returns CDR1 SEHNR and CDR2 FQNEAQ (reference sequence). CDR3 length: 13 residues. The germline V and J ends were trimmed by 3 bases and 8 bases, with 11 bases remaining between them. For the CDR3, the DNA is TGTGCCAGCAGCTTGGTAGGGGGGGATGAGCAGTTCTTC. It translates to CASSLVGGDEQFF.

This clone was detected once. J is TRBJ1-2 and V is TRBV11-2; tentatively, D is TRBD1 (6 bases). The germline V gene has CDR1 SGHAT and CDR2 FQNNGV. V was shortened by 5 bases and J by 9 bases, with 16 bases between the two germline ends. The CDR3 totals 13 residues. The CDR3, as DNA: TGTGCCAGCAGCCCTGACGGGGGGCCAAGCTACACCTTC. This sequence encodes CASSPDGGPSYTF.

Comments on this clone: This same CDR3 is encoded by further DNA sequences in the sample. V is TRBV6-5 and J is TRBJ2-6; TRBD1 is a possible D gene (6 bases). This CDR3 contains 16 residues. CDR1 MNHEY and CDR2 SVGAGI come from the germline V gene. Trimming left V 0 bases short and J 4 bases short, with 10 bases between. This chain's CDR3 is CASSYSMGAGANVLTF. CDR3 coding DNA: TGTGCCAGCAGTTACTCGATGGGGGCAGGGGCCAACGTCCTGACTTTC.

The genes are TRBV28 and TRBJ1-5; no clear D gene. From germline, CDR1 is MDHEN and CDR2 SYDVKM. V lost 4 bases and J lost 2, with 9 bases in between. The CDR3 totals 14 residues. CDR3: CASSSVRGNQPQHF. DNA of the CDR3: TGTGCCAGCAGTTCGGTGAGGGGCAATCAGCCCCAGCATTTT.

This clone showed up just once. The V gene is TRBV18, the J gene TRBJ1-2; D gene unclear. With 0 bases removed from V and 3 bases from J, the gap between germline ends came to 5 bases. The CDR3 is made up of 13 amino acids. Germline V gives CDR1 KGHSH, CDR2 LQKENI. This CDR3 reads CASSPPADYGYTF. DNA for the CDR3: TGTGCCAGCTCACCACCGGCAGACTATGGCTACACCTTC. Drawing the rest from reference TRBV18 and TRBJ1-2, the complete variable domain is NAGVMQNPRHLVRRRGQEARLRCSPMKGHSHVYWYRQLPEEGLKFMVYLQKENIIDESGMPKERFSAEFPKEGPSILRIQQVVRGDSAAYFCASSPPADYGYTFGSGTRLTVV.